This T cell receptor beta chain emerged from a study of blood T cells in healthy people across ages (dated by TCRdb to the mid-2010s). Regarding the study in general: In model experiments, roughly one uniquely barcoded TCR beta cDNA molecule per two T cells was captured by template switching. Using deep sequencing normalized with unique cDNA molecular identifiers, the study measured how TCR beta repertoire diversity changes with age. Using the same blood draw, the study looked at two additional independent replicas of 1 million unique cDNA reads for two donors, one aged 18 to 30 and the other aged 80 or older. Donors of different ages were randomly distributed across sequencing lanes to avoid experimental bias. The donors were divided into four age groups: young (average around 17 years), middle-aged (about 40), aged (about 61) and long-lived (nearly 85).

The CDR3 has 15 amino acids, counting the end cysteine and phenylalanine. The read is trimmed to its CDR3 DNA, 45 bases read in frame from base 1. Trimming accounts for 5 bases at V and 1 base at J, while the number of junction bases matched to no gene is 5. CDR1 and CDR2 (SGHTA, FQGNSA) derive from the germline V gene. Overall study results and their limits: Bulk unsorted PBMC profiling prevented conclusive comparison of naive and antigen-experienced compartments. Observed TCR beta diversity per million T cells fell roughly linearly with age, and a significant reduction was already apparent by age around 40. The CMV infection status of donors was not known, potentially confounding age-related changes in expanded clonotypes. Estimates of total diversity based on one million sequenced T cells were regarded as lower bounds and as underestimates. The percentage of naive T cells measured by flow cytometry correlated strongly with observed TCR beta diversity. Compared with the aged group, the long-lived group had more naive CD4+ T cells, fewer expanded clones and increased TCR diversity, a pattern suggesting age selection.

The roughly 37 donors, aged about 6 to 95 years, were systemically healthy Caucasian individuals from Russia. Each donor gave 8 to 10 milliliters of peripheral blood, collected into EDTA-treated Vacutainer tubes. PBMCs were isolated by Ficoll-Paque density-gradient centrifugation, with at least 6 million obtained per sample. Trizol reagent was used to extract total RNA from PBMCs, with at least 6 micrograms per sample. For every donor, flow cytometry on a PBMC aliquot measured the percentage of naive CD45RAhigh/CD27high T cells. On this clonotype itself: No antigen is known for it. Base qualities are missing; no much larger clone stands one base away.

Libraries were made using 5' RACE. Instrument used: Illumina HiSeq 2500. A second PCR of roughly 6 to 12 cycles was performed with a sample-barcoded 5' primer and a J-beta primer mix. A template-switch 5' adaptor carrying 12 random nucleotides introduced a unique molecular identifier onto each TCR beta cDNA molecule. Each sample yielded at least 3 million CDR3-containing paired-end reads. First-strand cDNA synthesis was performed from all RNA using the Mint cDNA synthesis kit, with priming by a TRBC-specific oligonucleotide. Following uracil-DNA glycosylase treatment, all cDNA underwent a first 18-cycle PCR with the universal primers M1SS and BC2_uni_R. In the paper's pipeline: Each sample was normalized by randomly selecting 1 million high-quality reads, each carrying a distinct molecular identifier. Instead of being binned into consensus sequences, reads that shared molecular identifiers were thrown out. MiTCR, run with a Q25 quality threshold and the strictest error-elimination algorithm, handled CDR3 identification, clonotype clustering and error correction. A nonparametric unseen species model using Euler transformation provided a lower-bound estimate of total TCR beta diversity. The public reads were quality trimmed at Q25 with fastp and then assembled into clones with MiXCR by TCRdb, keeping productive beta chains. Rows are combined by CDR3 protein, so each entry shows the most common genes and DNA. The V and J calls follow TCRdb's processing rather than the paper's. The sample table shows under 1 million distinct CDR3 sequences, and roughly 44% are seen once. Together, the top ten hold under 20% of the sample.

The receptor's source is a man aged 55 to 70 in good health. The sequencing sample was made of blood. The receptor chain draws on TRBV7-2 and TRBJ1-1; 9 junctional bases match TRBD1. The bases read TGTGCCAGCAGCGAGAGGACAGGGGCGAACACTGAAGCTTTCTTT. Its amino acids are CASSERTGANTEAFF.